These 4 T cell receptor beta chains were sequenced from one sample in a study of shared clonotypes between healthy human individuals. Terminally differentiated effector memory CD45RA+ cells were left out of the naive CD8 fraction, which was CD45RO-negative and positively selected for CCR7. The data were produced by immunoSEQ multiplex PCR, yet TCRdb's version contains in-frame clones alone and is incomplete. Of roughly 1,800,000 clones detected, about 95% appear once; the ten largest clones hold roughly 1.2%. Sample: naive CD8+ T cells sorted from blood. The receptor source for this set is a man aged 18 to 35 in good health.

The rearrangement uses TRBV9 and TRBJ2-7; TRBD1 matches at 10 bases. The CDR3 runs to 15 residues. Germline V CDR1 and CDR2: SGDLS, YYNGEE. V gave up 4 bases and J gave up 5 bases; unmatched junction bases: 9. The CDR3 DNA follows: TGTGCCAGCAGCTTAAGCCGGGACAGGGGAAACGAGCAGTACTTC. Its translation: CASSLSRDRGNEQYF.

This clone was counted once. The chain uses TRBV11-1 and TRBJ2-7; possibly TRBD1 for D (5 bases). The CDR3 spans 12 residues. The V end lost 6 bases, the J end lost 5 bases, and 11 bases lay between the germline ends. Germline assignment: CDR1 SGHAT and CDR2 FQDESV (reference sequence). CDR3 loop: CASSNRNHEQYF. In DNA, the CDR3 is TGTGCCAGCAGTAACAGGAACCACGAGCAGTACTTC.

This chain links TRBV11-2 with TRBJ2-1, with TRBD2 matching 8 bases. The germline CDR1 and CDR2 sequences are SGHAT and FQNNGV. Germline trimming cut 1 base from V and 2 bases from J; bases unmatched to any gene: 7. This CDR3 is 17 amino acids long. The CDR3 coding sequence is TGTGCCAGCAGCTTAGGCTTCAACGGGAGGGCCTACAATGAGCAGTTCTTC. Its protein is CASSLGFNGRAYNEQFF. Drawing the rest from reference TRBV11-2 and TRBJ2-1, the complete variable domain is EAGVAQSPRYKIIEKRQSVAFWCNPISGHATLYWYQQILGQGPKLLIQFQNNGVVDDSQLPKDRFSAERLKGVDSTLKIQPAKLEDSAVYLCASSLGFNGRAYNEQFFGPGTRLTVL.

This chain connects TRBV7-9 to TRBJ1-1; perhaps TRBD1 as D (5 bases). V lost 1 base to trimming and J lost 1 base, with 7 bases between them. CDR3 length equals 14 residues. Germline CDR1 and CDR2: SEHNR and FQNEAQ (reference sequence). CDR3 sequence: CASSLGQQNTEAFF. The CDR3 DNA reads TGTGCCAGCAGCTTAGGACAGCAGAACACTGAAGCTTTCTTT.